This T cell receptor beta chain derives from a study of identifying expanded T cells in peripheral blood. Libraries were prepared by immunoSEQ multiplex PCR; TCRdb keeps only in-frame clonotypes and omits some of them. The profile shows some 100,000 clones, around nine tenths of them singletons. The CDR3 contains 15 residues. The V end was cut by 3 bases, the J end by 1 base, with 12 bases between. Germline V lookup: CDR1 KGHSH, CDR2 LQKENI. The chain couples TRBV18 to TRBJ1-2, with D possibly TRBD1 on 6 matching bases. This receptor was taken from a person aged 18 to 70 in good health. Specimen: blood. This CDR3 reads CASSPILQGNYGYTF. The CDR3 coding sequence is TGTGCCAGCTCACCGATCCTACAGGGTAACTATGGCTACACCTTC.